A single sample gave rise to the 11 T cell receptor beta chains below, sequenced in a study of shared clonotypes between healthy human individuals (dated by TCRdb to the early 2020s). Libraries were prepared through the immunoSEQ multiplex PCR assay. The clones in this table, taken by TCRdb from immuneACCESS, are in-frame only. Not every clone is retained; where verified, under half of the shortfall comes from an unresolved V gene, and the cause of the rest is unknown. This sample lists about 96,000 clones; around half were detected once. Roughly 16% of the sample rests with the top ten. The sample taken for sequencing was PBMCs. The origin of the receptors is a woman aged 40 to 50 in good health. Some clones in this sample may be carry-over from other donors' samples.

The chain couples TRBV30 to TRBJ2-1, with 8 nucleotides matching TRBD2. V shed 8 bases and J 7 bases; nucleotides not matched to a gene: 10. The germline V gene has CDR1 GTSNPN and CDR2 SVGIG (reference sequence). The CDR3 is 13 amino acids. The CDR3, as DNA: TGTGCCCGAGAAGCGGGAGCGAGGAATGAGCAGTTCTTC. Its protein is CAREAGARNEQFF.

The chain links TRBV28 to TRBJ2-7, with TRBD2 identical over 13 bases. The CDR3 has 15 amino acids. The V gene end was trimmed by 2 bases and the J gene end by 2 bases; junction bases not matched to a gene: 0. Per the germline V gene, CDR1 is MDHEN and CDR2 is SYDVKM. CDR3 nucleotides: TGTGCCAGCAGTTTAGGACTAGCGGGAGCCTACGAGCAGTACTTC. Amino acid sequence: CASSLGLAGAYEQYF.

This clone was detected only a few times. The V and J genes are TRBV2 and TRBJ2-7, with a weak D call TRBD1 (5 bases). V was cut by 4 bases and J by 4 bases, with 8 bases left in between. Germline V gives CDR1 SNHLY, CDR2 FYNNEI. The CDR3 covers 12 residues. The CDR3 loop is CASSVSGYEQYF. The CDR3 DNA is TGTGCCAGCAGTGTTTCAGGGTACGAGCAGTACTTC.

The chain has TRBV9 and TRBJ2-3, with TRBD2 matching over 7 bases. The CDR3 is 18 residues long. The germline V gene encodes CDR1 SGDLS and CDR2 YYNGEE. J was trimmed by 0 bases and V by 0 bases; bases with no gene match: 10. CDR3 in amino acids: CASSVGIGGLPSTDTQYF. Here the CDR3 DNA reads TGTGCCAGCAGCGTAGGGATTGGGGGACTACCTAGCACAGATACGCAGTATTTT.

A single count supports this clone. A single base separates this from a much larger clone, so it may be a read error. This chain links TRBV12-5 with TRBJ2-3, with 9 nucleotides matching TRBD1. With 3 bases clipped from V and 4 bases from J, the junction kept 5 bases outside the gene matches. The CDR3 is 15 amino acids. CDR1 is LGHNT, CDR2 FRNRAP, per germline. The chain's CDR3 is CASGLGDRDSDTQYF. The CDR3 DNA follows: TGTGCTAGTGGTTTAGGGGACAGGGACTCAGATACGCAGTATTTT.

This clone is categorized as medium-sized. The genes are TRBV6-1 and TRBJ2-2; D ambiguous. This CDR3 has 15 amino acids. Trimming stripped 1 base from V and 2 bases from J, with 8 bases between. Germline-derived CDR1 and CDR2 are MNHNS and SASEGT. The CDR3 protein is CASSEEEGNTGELFF. CDR3 sequence (DNA): TGTGCCAGCAGTGAAGAAGAAGGAAACACCGGGGAGCTGTTTTTT.

Ten or more counts support this clone. The gene calls are TRBV6-4 and TRBJ1-1; D is possibly TRBD1 (5 bases). Trimming removed 3 bases from V and 0 bases from J, with 5 bases in between. This CDR3 is 13 amino acids long. CDR1 is MRHNA, CDR2 SNTAGT, per germline. Here the CDR3 DNA reads TGTGCCAGCAGTGAAGGGGTGAACACTGAAGCTTTCTTT. It codes for CASSEGVNTEAFF.

The rearrangement uses TRBV7-4 and TRBJ2-6; D is perhaps TRBD1 (5 bases). From germline, CDR1 is SGHVT and CDR2 SQSDAQ. The CDR3 is made up of 16 amino acids. The germline V and J ends were trimmed by 5 bases and 2 bases, with 13 bases remaining between them. The CDR3 protein is CASSPTSGTGANVLTF. DNA for the CDR3: TGTGCCAGCAGCCCCACGTCAGGGACTGGGGCCAACGTCCTGACTTTC. The variable domain in full, completed from reference TRBV7-4 and TRBJ2-6, reads GAGVSQSPRYKVAKRGRDVALRCDSISGHVTLYWYRQTLGQGSEVLTYSQSDAQRDKSGRPSGRFSAERPERSVSTLKIQRTEQGDSAVYLCASSPTSGTGANVLTFGAGSRLTVL.

The chain carries TRBV6-6 and TRBJ2-7; D uncertain. The CDR3 runs to 13 residues. Germline-derived CDR1 and CDR2 are MNHNY and SVGAGI (reference sequence). V lost 6 bases and J 7 bases, leaving 16 bases between the germline ends. CDR3 nucleotide sequence: TGTGCCAGCAGCCCCTCCTCCGATGGTGAGCAGTACTTC. Amino acid sequence: CASSPSSDGEQYF.

With respect to this clone: A far larger clone is off by one base, so a read error is likely. The chain links TRBV20-1 to TRBJ1-4; D possibly corresponds to TRBD1 (5 bases). Per germline, CDR1 DFQATT and CDR2 SNEGSKA (reference sequence). This CDR3 contains 11 residues. The CDR3 is CSVMKQEKPFF. In nucleotides, the CDR3 is TGCAGTGTGATGAAACAGGAAAAACCGTTTTTT.

The chain carries TRBV30 and TRBJ1-3; tentatively, D is TRBD1 (6 bases). The CDR3 is 14 amino acids. Per germline, CDR1 GTSNPN and CDR2 SVGIG (reference sequence). Trimming removed 2 bases at V and 0 bases at J, with 8 bases between. CDR3 loop: CAWSRGASGNTIYF. The DNA of the CDR3 is TGTGCCTGGAGTAGGGGGGCCTCTGGAAACACCATATATTTT.